This T cell receptor beta chain is from a study of T cells in Graves' hyperthyroidism and ophthalmopathy. CDR1 and CDR2 (germline): MNHNS, SASEGT. This CDR3 region has 15 residues. With 6 bases removed from V and 0 bases from J, the gap between germline ends came to 14 bases. Regions amplified from RNA transcripts were the TCR beta CDR3 regions. The HTBI primer set drove a first-round RT-PCR of the TCR CDR3. MiXCR was run by TCRdb on the multiplex PCR reads, yielding one entry per CDR3 protein. This sample has 400,000 to 450,000 distinct CDR3 sequences, with roughly 14% found just once. This chain connects TRBV6-1 to TRBJ1-1, with D possibly being TRBD1 (6 bases). The receptor comes from a man between 18 and 29 years old with Graves' ophthalmopathy. Sequencing input: blood. In DNA, the CDR3 is TGTGCCAGCAGCCCTCAGGGGCTCATGAACACTGAAGCTTTCTTT. This encodes CASSPQGLMNTEAFF.